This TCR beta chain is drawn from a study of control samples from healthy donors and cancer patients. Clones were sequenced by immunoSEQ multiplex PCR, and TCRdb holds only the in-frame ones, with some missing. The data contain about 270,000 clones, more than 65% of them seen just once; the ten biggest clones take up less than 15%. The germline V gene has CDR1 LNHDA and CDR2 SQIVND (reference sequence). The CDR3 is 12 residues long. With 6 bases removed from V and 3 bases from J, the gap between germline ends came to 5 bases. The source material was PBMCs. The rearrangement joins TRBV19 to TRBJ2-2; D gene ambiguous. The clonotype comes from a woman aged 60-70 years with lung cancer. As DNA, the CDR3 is TGTGCCAGTAGGACCTACACCGGGGAGCTGTTTTTT. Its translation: CASRTYTGELFF. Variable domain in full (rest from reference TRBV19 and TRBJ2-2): DGGITQSPKYLFRKEGQNVTLSCEQNLNHDAMYWYRQDPGQGLRLIYYSQIVNDFQKGDIAEGYSVSREKKESFPLTVTSAQKNPTAFYLCASRTYTGELFFGEGSRLTVL.